This T cell receptor (beta chain) derives from a study of blood T cell repertoires in COVID-19. Germline V lookup: CDR1 ENHRY, CDR2 SYGVKD. The V and J ends lost 1 base and 4 bases respectively, with 14 bases between them. The CDR3 is made up of 15 amino acids. Produced via immunoSEQ multiplex PCR; TCRdb's table is partial and in-frame only. The table lists more than 90,000 clones, over 60% of them singletons. The sample taken for sequencing was peripheral blood. The clonotype comes from a man between 65 and 80 years old with acute or convalescent COVID-19. The genes are TRBV10-3 and TRBJ2-7, with a possible D match to TRBD1 (6 bases). CDR3 nucleotides: TGTGCCATCAGTGAGTTCGACAGGTTACTTTACGAGCAGTACTTC. It specifies CAISEFDRLLYEQYF.